Listed below are T cell receptor beta chains from one sample, sequenced in a study of T cell clonotyping in hematopoietic cell transplantation. Libraries were prepared by immunoSEQ multiplex PCR; TCRdb keeps only in-frame clonotypes and omits some of them. The sample lists 8,500 to 14,000 clones, about 91% occurring once. The sequencing used PBMCs, collected 100 days after allogeneic stem cell transplant. Receptor source: a female patient in her 60s who had an allogeneic stem cell transplant from an unrelated donor, so the T cells may come from the graft donor. Some clones in this sample may be carry-over from other donors' samples. Each CDR3 is given with its conserved first and last residue. A D gene is named only where the DNA matches it firmly. A row's size may be missing; if present it is once, few, many or a size class.

CDR3 | DNA | V | D | size | J
CASSASRNTEAFF | TGTGCCAGCAGTGCCTCCAGGAACACTGAAGCTTTCTTT | TRBV6-4 | - | - | TRBJ1-1
CASSLTGQGLDGYTF | TGTGCCAGCAGCCTCACGGGACAGGGTTTGGATGGCTACACCTTC | TRBV11-2 | TRBD1 | - | TRBJ1-2
CATRRTGVAFF | TGTGCCACCCGGAGGACGGGAGTAGCTTTCTTT | TRBV6-5 | - | - | TRBJ1-1
CASSLGTSGTYEQYF | TGTGCCAGTAGTTTGGGGACTAGCGGGACCTACGAGCAGTACTTC | TRBV19 | TRBD2 | - | TRBJ2-7
CAWREIGGQVIIYGYTF | TGTGCCTGGAGAGAAATAGGGGGGCAGGTGATTATTTATGGCTACACCTTC | TRBV30 | - | few | TRBJ1-2
CSVEEAGAGANVLTF | TGCAGCGTTGAAGAGGCAGGGGCTGGGGCCAACGTCCTGACTTTC | TRBV29-1 | - | - | TRBJ2-6
CASKATGGSYNEQFF | TGTGCCAGTAAAGCGACAGGGGGCTCCTACAATGAGCAGTTCTTC | TRBV19 | TRBD1 | - | TRBJ2-1
CASSYSDYQGDNEQFF | TGTGCCAGCAGCTACTCGGACTATCAAGGGGACAATGAGCAGTTCTTC | TRBV7-6 | - | - | TRBJ2-1
CASTERQGEKKLFF | TGTGCCAGTACCGAAAGACAGGGGGAAAAAAAACTGTTTTTT | TRBV19 | TRBD1 | - | TRBJ1-4
CASSPEGQGMSETQYF | TGTGCCAGCAGTCCTGAGGGACAGGGGATGTCGGAGACCCAGTACTTC | TRBV28 | TRBD1 | - | TRBJ2-5
CASIGLPNTGELFF | TGTGCCAGCATAGGGCTCCCGAACACCGGGGAGCTGTTTTTT | TRBV6-5 | - | - | TRBJ2-2
CASSVRRGLADTGELFF | TGTGCCAGCAGCGTACGCCGGGGACTAGCTGACACCGGGGAGCTGTTTTTT | TRBV9 | TRBD2 | - | TRBJ2-2
CASSFPGQGHPSYEQYF | TGTGCCAGCAGCTTTCCCGGACAGGGGCATCCCTCCTACGAGCAGTACTTC | TRBV7-9 | TRBD1 | - | TRBJ2-7
CASSKGQHYGYTF | TGTGCCAGTAGTAAGGGCCAGCACTATGGCTACACCTTC | TRBV19 | - | - | TRBJ1-2
CSVEGRNNEQFF | TGCAGCGTTGAAGGCAGGAACAATGAGCAGTTCTTC | TRBV29-1 | - | - | TRBJ2-1
CASSLSILRGSTEAFF | TGTGCCAGCAGTTTATCAATACTAAGGGGAAGCACTGAAGCTTTCTTT | TRBV27 | - | - | TRBJ1-1
CASRAGTGVRSYEQYF | TGTGCCAGCAGGGCCGGGACAGGGGTTAGATCCTACGAGCAGTACTTC | TRBV28 | TRBD1 | - | TRBJ2-7
CASSYSRLLETQYF | TGTGCCAGCAGTTACTCGAGACTTCTGGAGACCCAGTACTTC | TRBV6-5 | - | - | TRBJ2-5
CASSLAENTEAFF | TGTGCCAGCAGTTTAGCAGAGAACACTGAAGCTTTCTTT | TRBV27 | - | - | TRBJ1-1
CASTGEGRFYEQYF | TGTGCCAGCACTGGAGAGGGGCGCTTCTACGAGCAGTACTTC | TRBV25-1 | - | - | TRBJ2-7
CASSLGGGSNTGELFF | TGTGCCAGCAGCTTAGGTGGTGGGAGTAACACCGGGGAGCTGTTTTTT | TRBV7-8 | - | - | TRBJ2-2
CASSPRNYNEQFF | TGTGCCAGCAGCCCGCGGAACTACAATGAGCAGTTCTTC | TRBV11-3 | - | - | TRBJ2-1
CASSLSGGPSTGELFF | TGTGCCAGCAGCTTGTCCGGGGGCCCGAGCACCGGGGAGCTGTTTTTT | TRBV5-6 | - | - | TRBJ2-2
CASSPWDINQPQHF | TGTGCCAGCAGCCCTTGGGACATTAATCAGCCCCAGCATTTT | TRBV7-8 | - | - | TRBJ1-5
CASSLARTGTKNIQYF | TGTGCTAGCAGCTTAGCTCGGACAGGGACCAAAAACATTCAGTACTTC | TRBV7-7 | TRBD1 | once | TRBJ2-4
CASSQVRQGANTGELFF | TGCGCCAGCAGCCAAGTCCGACAGGGGGCGAACACCGGGGAGCTGTTTTTT | TRBV4-1 | TRBD1 | - | TRBJ2-2
CASSEPGETQYF | TGTGCCAGCAGTGAGCCCGGCGAGACCCAGTACTTC | TRBV25-1 | - | - | TRBJ2-5
CASSLALVTDTQYF | TGTGCCAGCAGCTTAGCTCTGGTAACGGATACGCAGTATTTT | TRBV11-2 | - | - | TRBJ2-3
CASSPYAEDYEQYF | TGTGCCAGCAGCCCCTACGCAGAAGATTACGAGCAGTACTTC | TRBV5-8 | - | - | TRBJ2-7
CASSLVEPSTEAFF | TGCGCCAGCAGCTTGGTTGAGCCATCCACTGAAGCTTTCTTT | TRBV5-1 | - | - | TRBJ1-1
CASSLDGWAEAFF | TGTGCCAGCAGCTTAGACGGGTGGGCTGAAGCTTTCTTT | TRBV7-2 | - | - | TRBJ1-1
CSVGTLYNEQFF | TGCAGCGTAGGGACGTTATACAATGAGCAGTTCTTC | TRBV29-1 | - | few | TRBJ2-1
CASSDTSGPSYEQYF | TGTGCCAGCAGTGATACTAGCGGCCCCTCCTACGAGCAGTACTTC | TRBV2 | TRBD2 | - | TRBJ2-7
CSVDGTSGLSYNEQFF | TGCAGCGTTGACGGGACTAGCGGGCTATCCTACAATGAGCAGTTCTTC | TRBV29-1 | TRBD2 | - | TRBJ2-1
CASSPRRTGANTGELFF | TGTGCCAGCTCACCACGTCGGACAGGGGCGAACACCGGGGAGCTGTTTTTT | TRBV18 | TRBD1 | - | TRBJ2-2
CARSLGPEYNEKLFF | TGTGCCAGAAGCTTGGGGCCAGAGTATAATGAAAAACTGTTTTTT | TRBV5-3 | - | - | TRBJ1-4
CASSLGLNRGAGELFF | TGTGCCAGCAGCTTGGGGCTAAACAGGGGGGCCGGGGAGCTGTTTTTT | TRBV11-3 | TRBD1 | - | TRBJ2-2
CASSPGTSGGAGYEQYF | TGTGCCAGCAGCCCCGGGACTAGCGGAGGAGCAGGCTACGAGCAGTACTTC | TRBV13 | TRBD2 | once | TRBJ2-7
CASSAGQGTQYF | TGTGCCAGCAGTGCGGGACAGGGGACCCAGTACTTC | TRBV2 | TRBD1 | - | TRBJ2-5
CASSPGLLTYEQYF | TGTGCCAGCAGCCCGGGACTACTAACATACGAGCAGTACTTC | TRBV6-5 | TRBD2 | - | TRBJ2-7
CASSYSIRRNYGYTF | TGTGCCAGCAGTTACTCTATTAGGAGGAACTATGGCTACACCTTC | TRBV6-5 | - | - | TRBJ1-2
CASSLQQGSEKLFF | TGTGCCAGCAGTTTACAGCAGGGAAGTGAAAAACTGTTTTTT | TRBV28 | - | - | TRBJ1-4